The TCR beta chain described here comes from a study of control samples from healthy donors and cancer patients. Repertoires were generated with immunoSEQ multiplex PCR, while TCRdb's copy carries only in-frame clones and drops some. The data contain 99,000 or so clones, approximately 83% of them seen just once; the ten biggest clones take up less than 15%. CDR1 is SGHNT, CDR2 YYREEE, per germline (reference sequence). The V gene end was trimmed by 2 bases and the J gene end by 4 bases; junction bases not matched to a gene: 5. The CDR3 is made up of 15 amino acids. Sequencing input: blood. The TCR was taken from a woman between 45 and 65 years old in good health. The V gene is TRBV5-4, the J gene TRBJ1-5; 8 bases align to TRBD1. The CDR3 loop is CASSLDRGDNQPQHF. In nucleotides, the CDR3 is TGTGCCAGCAGCTTAGACAGGGGAGATAATCAGCCCCAGCATTTT.